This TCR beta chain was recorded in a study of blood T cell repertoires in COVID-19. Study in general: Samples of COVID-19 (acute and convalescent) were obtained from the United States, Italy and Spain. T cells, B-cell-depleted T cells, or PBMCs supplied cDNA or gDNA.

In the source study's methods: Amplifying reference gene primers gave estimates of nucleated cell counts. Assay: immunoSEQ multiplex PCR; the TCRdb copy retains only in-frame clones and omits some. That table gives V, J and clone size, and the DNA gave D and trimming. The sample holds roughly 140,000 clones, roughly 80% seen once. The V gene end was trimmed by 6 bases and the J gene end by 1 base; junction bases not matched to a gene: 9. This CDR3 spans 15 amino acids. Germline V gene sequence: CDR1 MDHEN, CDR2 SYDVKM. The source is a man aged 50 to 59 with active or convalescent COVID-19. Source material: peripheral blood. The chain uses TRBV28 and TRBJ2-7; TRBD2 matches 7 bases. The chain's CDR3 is CASRDPGGLSYEQYF. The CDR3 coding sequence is TGTGCCAGCAGAGATCCGGGAGGCCTATCCTACGAGCAGTACTTC.